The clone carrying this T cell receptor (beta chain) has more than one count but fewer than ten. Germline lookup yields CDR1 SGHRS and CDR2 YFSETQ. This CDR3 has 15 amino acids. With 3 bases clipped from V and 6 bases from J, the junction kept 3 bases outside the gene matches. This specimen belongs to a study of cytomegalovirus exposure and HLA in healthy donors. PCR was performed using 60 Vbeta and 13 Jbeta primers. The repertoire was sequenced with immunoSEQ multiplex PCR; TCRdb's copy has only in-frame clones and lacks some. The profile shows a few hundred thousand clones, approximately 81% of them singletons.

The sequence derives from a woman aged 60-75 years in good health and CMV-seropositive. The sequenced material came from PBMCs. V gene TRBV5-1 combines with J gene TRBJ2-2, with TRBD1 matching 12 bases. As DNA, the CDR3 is TGCGCCAGCAGCTCGGGACAGGGGGCCTCCGGGGAGCTGTTTTTT. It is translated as CASSSGQGASGELFF.